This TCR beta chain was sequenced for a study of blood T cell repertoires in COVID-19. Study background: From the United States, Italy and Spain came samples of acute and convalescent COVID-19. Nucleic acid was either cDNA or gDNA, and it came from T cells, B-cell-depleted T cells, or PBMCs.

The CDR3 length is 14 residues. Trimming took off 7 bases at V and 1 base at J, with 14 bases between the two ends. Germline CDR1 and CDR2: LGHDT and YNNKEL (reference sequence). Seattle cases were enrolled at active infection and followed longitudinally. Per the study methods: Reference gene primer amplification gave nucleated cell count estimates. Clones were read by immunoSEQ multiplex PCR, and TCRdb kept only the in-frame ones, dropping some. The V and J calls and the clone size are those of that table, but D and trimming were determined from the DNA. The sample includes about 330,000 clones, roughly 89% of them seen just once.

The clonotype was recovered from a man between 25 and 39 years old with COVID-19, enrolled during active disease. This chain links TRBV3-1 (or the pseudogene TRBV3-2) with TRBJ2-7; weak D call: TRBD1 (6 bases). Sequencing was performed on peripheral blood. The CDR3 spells CASTLTGLSYEQYF. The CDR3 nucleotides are TGTGCCAGCACCCTGACAGGACTGTCCTACGAGCAGTACTTC.